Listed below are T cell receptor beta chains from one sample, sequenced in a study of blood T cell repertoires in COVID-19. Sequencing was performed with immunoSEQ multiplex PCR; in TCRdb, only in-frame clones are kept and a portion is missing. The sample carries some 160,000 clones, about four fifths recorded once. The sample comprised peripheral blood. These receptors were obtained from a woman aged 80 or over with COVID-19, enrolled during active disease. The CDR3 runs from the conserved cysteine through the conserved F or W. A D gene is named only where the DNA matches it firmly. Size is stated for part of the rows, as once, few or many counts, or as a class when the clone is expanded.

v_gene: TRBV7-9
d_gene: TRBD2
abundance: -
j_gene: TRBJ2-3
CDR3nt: TGTGCCAGCAGCCCTTATCTGGTAGCGGGAGTTCAAGATACGCAGTATTTT
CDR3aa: CASSPYLVAGVQDTQYF

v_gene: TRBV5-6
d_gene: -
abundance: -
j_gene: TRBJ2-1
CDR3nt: TGTGCCAGCAGCTTGTCTGACTATGAGCAGTTCTTC
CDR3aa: CASSLSDYEQFF

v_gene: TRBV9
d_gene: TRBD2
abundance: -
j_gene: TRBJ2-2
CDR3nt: TGTGCCAGCAGCGTACTAGCGGGGCTCCTGAACACCGGGGAGCTGTTTTTT
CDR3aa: CASSVLAGLLNTGELFF

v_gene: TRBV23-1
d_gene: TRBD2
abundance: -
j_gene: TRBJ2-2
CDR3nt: TGCGCCAGCAGTCAGCAGGGTGCTAGCGGGACCTCGGGGACCGGGGAGCTGTTTTTT
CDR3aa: CASSQQGASGTSGTGELFF

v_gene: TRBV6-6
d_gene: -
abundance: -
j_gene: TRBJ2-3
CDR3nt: TGTGCCAGCAGTTACTCGATCAGAGATACGCAGTATTTT
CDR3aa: CASSYSIRDTQYF

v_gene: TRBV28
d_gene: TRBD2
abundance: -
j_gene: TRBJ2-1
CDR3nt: TGTGCCAGCAGTCCCCTGCTAGCGGGAGTGAATAATGAGCAGTTCTTC
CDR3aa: CASSPLLAGVNNEQFF

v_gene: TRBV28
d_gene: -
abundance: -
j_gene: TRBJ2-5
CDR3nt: TGTGCCAGCAGTTTAGGCAGGGTTGAGACCCAGTACTTC
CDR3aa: CASSLGRVETQYF

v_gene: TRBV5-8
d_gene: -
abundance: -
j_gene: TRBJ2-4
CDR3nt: TGTGCCAGCAGCCACCGGACAGTCAGGAACATTCAGTACTTC
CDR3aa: CASSHRTVRNIQYF

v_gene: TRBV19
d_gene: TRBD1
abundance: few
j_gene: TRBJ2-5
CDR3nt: TGTGCCAGTAGTGGGACAGGGACGCAGACCCAGTACTTC
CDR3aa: CASSGTGTQTQYF

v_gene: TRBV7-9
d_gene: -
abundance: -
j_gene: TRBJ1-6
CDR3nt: TGTGCCAGCAGCTTAGAGGCGGAGTCACCCCTCCACTTT
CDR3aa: CASSLEAESPLHF

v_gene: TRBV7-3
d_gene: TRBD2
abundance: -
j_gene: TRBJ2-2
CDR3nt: TGTGCCAGCAGCTTGTCCCGGGGGGGACTAGCGACCGGGGAGCTGTTTTTT
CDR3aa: CASSLSRGGLATGELFF

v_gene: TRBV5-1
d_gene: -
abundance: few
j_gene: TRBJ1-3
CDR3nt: TGCGCCAGCAGCTTGGTCCCGGGAAGCTCTGGAAACACCATATATTTT
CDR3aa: CASSLVPGSSGNTIYF

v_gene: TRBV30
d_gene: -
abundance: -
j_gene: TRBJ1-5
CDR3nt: TGTGCCTGGAGGTCGGGGGGGGTGAGCAATCAGCCCCAGCATTTT
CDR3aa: CAWRSGGVSNQPQHF

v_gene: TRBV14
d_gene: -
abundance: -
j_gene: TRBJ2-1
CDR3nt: TGTGCCAGCAGCCAAGTAACGACTAGTGTCAATGAGCAGTTCTTC
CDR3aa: CASSQVTTSVNEQFF

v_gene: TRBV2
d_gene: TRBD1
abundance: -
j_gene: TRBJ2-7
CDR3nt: TGTGCCGTTCAGGACAGGGCTCTAGGGGAGCAGTACTTC
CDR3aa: CAVQDRALGEQYF

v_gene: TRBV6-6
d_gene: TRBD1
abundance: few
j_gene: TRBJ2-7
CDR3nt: TGTGCCAGCAGTTCCCGGGACAGGGGCTACGAGCAGTACTTC
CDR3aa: CASSSRDRGYEQYF

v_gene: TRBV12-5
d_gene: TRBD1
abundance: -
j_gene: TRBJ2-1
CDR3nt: TGTGCTAGTGGTTTGGTACTAGGACCGGGACAGGGCTACAATGAGCAGTTCTTC
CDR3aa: CASGLVLGPGQGYNEQFF

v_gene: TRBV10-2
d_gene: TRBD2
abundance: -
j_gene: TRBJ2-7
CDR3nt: TGCGCCAGCAGGGGTGGGGCGGGGGCCTACGAGCAGTACTTC
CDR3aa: CASRGGAGAYEQYF

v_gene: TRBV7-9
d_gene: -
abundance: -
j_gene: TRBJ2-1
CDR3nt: TGTGCCAGTCGCCGACAGGACGACTACAATGAGCAGTTCTTC
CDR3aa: CASRRQDDYNEQFF

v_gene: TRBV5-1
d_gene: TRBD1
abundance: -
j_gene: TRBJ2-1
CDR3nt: TGCGCCAGCAGCTTGGAGGGACAGGGCTTTAATGAGCAGTTCTTC
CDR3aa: CASSLEGQGFNEQFF

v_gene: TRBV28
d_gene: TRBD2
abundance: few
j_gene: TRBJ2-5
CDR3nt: TGTGCCAGCAGTACGCCTGGGTTGCGGGAGGAGACCCAGTACTTC
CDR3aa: CASSTPGLREETQYF

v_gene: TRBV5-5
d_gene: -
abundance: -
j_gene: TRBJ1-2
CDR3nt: TGTGCCAGCAGCTGGGAGGGAGTCTATGGCTACACCTTC
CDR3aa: CASSWEGVYGYTF

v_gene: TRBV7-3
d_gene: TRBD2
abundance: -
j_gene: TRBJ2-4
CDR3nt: TGTGCCAGCAGTCGTGATAGCGGGGGGTTGGTAAACATTCAGTACTTC
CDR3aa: CASSRDSGGLVNIQYF

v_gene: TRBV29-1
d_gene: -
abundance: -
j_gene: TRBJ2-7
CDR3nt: TGCAGCGTTGGGGCAGGGGAGCCCTACGAGCAGTACTTC
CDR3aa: CSVGAGEPYEQYF

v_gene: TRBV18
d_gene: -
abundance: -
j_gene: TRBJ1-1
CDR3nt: TGTGCCAGCTCACCGACGACAGCGATGAACACTGAAGCTTTCTTT
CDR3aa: CASSPTTAMNTEAFF

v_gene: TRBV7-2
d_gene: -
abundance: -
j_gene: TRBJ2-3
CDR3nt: TGTGCCAGCAGCTCAGGACAGCTCACAGATACGCAGTATTTT
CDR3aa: CASSSGQLTDTQYF

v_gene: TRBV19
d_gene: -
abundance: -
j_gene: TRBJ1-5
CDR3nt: TGTGCCAGTAGTATAGCCCCGGGCAATCAGCCCCAGCATTTT
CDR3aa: CASSIAPGNQPQHF

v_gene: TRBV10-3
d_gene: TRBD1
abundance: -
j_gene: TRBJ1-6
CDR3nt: TGTGCCATCACCCCGGACAGGGATAATTCACCCCTCCACTTT
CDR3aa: CAITPDRDNSPLHF

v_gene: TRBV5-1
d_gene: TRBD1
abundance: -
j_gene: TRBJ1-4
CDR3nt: TGCGCCAGCAGCTTGATGGACAGGGGTGAAAAACTGTTTTTT
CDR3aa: CASSLMDRGEKLFF

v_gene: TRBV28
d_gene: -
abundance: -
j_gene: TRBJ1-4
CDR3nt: TGTGCCAGCAGTCTCAGGAGCGGGGCGACTAATGAAAAACTGTTTTTT
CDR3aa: CASSLRSGATNEKLFF

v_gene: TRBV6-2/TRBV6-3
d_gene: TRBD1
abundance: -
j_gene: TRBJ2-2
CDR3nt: TGTGCCAGCAGTACGCTGGGACAGGGTAACACCGGGGAGCTGTTTTTT
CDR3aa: CASSTLGQGNTGELFF

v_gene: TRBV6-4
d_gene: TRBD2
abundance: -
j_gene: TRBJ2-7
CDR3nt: TGTGCCAGCGCCTTGACTAGCGGGAGCCCCACAGGGCAGTACTTC
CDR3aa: CASALTSGSPTGQYF

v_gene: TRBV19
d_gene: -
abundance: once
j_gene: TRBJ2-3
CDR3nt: TGTGCCAGTAGTTGGGGGCCGACAGATACGCAGTATTTT
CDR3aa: CASSWGPTDTQYF

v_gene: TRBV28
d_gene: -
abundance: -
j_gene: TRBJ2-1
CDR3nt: TGTGCCAGCAGCCCCGGGACAAGGTACAATGAGCAGTTCTTC
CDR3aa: CASSPGTRYNEQFF

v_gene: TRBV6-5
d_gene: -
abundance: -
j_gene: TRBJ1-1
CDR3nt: TGTGCCAGCAGTTACATCCGGAGGGGCGCTGAAGCTTTCTTT
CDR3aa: CASSYIRRGAEAFF

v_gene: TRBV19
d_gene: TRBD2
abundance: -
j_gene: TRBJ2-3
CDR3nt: TGTGCCAGTAGGAGACTAGCGGGGAGCACAGATACGCAGTATTTT
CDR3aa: CASRRLAGSTDTQYF

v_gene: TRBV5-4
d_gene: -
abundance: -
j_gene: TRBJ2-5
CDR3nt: TGTGCCAGCAGCATCAGGATCCAAGAGACCCAGTACTTC
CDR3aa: CASSIRIQETQYF

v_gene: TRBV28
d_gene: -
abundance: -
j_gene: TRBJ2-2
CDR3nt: TGTGCCAGCAGTTTGTCGGGGGTCAGGGAGCTGTTTTTT
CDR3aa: CASSLSGVRELFF

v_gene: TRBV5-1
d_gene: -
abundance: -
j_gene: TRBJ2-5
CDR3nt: TGCGCCAGCAGCTTAACAGGGCCCCTAGGGGAGACCCAGTACTTC
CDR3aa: CASSLTGPLGETQYF

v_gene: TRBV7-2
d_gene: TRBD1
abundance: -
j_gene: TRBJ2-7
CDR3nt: TGTGCCAGCAGCGCATGGACAGGGGGCTACGAGCAGTACTTC
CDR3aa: CASSAWTGGYEQYF

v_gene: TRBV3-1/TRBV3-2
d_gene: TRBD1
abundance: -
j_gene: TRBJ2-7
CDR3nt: TGTGCCAGCAGCCCCACCTCCGGGACAGGCTCCTACGAGCAGTACTTC
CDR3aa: CASSPTSGTGSYEQYF

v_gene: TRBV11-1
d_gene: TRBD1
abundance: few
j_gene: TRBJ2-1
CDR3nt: TGTGCCAGCAGCTTAGCGACAGGGACACTTTACAATGAGCAGTTCTTC
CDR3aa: CASSLATGTLYNEQFF